Here is one TCR beta chain with its context. Per germline, CDR1 SGHDT and CDR2 YYEEEE. The CDR3 consists of 14 residues. Trimming cost V 2 bases and J 5 bases, with 11 bases left between them. The data originate from a study of OX40 agonist ivuxolimab in advanced cancers. Assay: immunoSEQ multiplex PCR; the TCRdb copy retains only in-frame clones and omits some. The table has 50,000 to 80,000 clones, 80% to 95% seen once; the top ten hold roughly 0.45%. This sequence joins TRBV5-6 and TRBJ2-1; D uncertain. This clonotype originated in an adult with an advanced solid tumor such as melanoma, head and neck, liver or kidney cancer. Sequenced here: CD4+ or CD8+ T cells sorted from blood, sampled in a trial of the OX40 agonist ivuxolimab. DNA of the CDR3: TGTGCCAGCAGCTTCGCCAGTCGAAACAATGAGCAGTTCTTC. It specifies CASSFASRNNEQFF.